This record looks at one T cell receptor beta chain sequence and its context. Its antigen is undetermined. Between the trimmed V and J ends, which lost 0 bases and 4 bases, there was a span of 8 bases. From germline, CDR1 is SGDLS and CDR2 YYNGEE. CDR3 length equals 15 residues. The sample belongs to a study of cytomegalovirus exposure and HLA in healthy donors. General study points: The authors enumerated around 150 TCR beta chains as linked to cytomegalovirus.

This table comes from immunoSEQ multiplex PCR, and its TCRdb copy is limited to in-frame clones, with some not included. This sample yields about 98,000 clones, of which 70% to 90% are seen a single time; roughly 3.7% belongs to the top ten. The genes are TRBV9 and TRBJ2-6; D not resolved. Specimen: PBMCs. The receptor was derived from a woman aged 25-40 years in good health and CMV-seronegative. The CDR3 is CASSVGASGANVLTF. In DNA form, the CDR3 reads TGTGCCAGCAGCGTAGGAGCGTCAGGGGCCAACGTCCTGACTTTC.